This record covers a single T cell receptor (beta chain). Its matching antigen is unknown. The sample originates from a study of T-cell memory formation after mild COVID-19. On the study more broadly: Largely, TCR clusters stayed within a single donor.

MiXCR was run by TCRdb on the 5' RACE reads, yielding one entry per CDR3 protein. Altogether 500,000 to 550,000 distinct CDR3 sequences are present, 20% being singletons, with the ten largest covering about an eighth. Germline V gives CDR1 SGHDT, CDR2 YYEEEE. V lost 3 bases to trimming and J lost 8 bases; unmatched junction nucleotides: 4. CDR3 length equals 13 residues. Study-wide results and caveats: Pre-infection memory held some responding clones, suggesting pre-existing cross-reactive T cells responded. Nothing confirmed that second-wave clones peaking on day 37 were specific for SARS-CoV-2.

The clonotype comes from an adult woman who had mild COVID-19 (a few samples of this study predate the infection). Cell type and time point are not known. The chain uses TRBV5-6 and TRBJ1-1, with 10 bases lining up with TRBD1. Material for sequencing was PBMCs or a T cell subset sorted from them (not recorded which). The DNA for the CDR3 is TGTGCCAGCAGCTCTCCGGGACAGGGGGAAGCTTTCTTT. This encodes CASSSPGQGEAFF.